This TCR beta chain was profiled in a study of T cells in Graves' hyperthyroidism and ophthalmopathy. V dropped 4 bases and J dropped 7 bases, with 11 bases sitting between them. The V gene's germline CDR1 is SNHLY and CDR2 FYNNEI. The CDR3 extends over 13 amino acids. RNA transcripts yielded amplified TCR beta CDR3 regions. The study used the HTBI primer set for a first-round RT-PCR of the TCR CDR3. From the multiplex PCR reads, TCRdb called clonotypes with MiXCR, one entry per CDR3 protein. The table shows about 540,000 distinct CDR3 sequences, with around 46% occurring only once. Researchers defined stable Graves' hyperthyroidism as no ophthalmopathy progression within 18 months. Patients aged 18 to 65 with hyperthyroidism were newly diagnosed, with duration under 2 months. Lactation, pregnancy, other autoimmune disease or uncontrolled infection excluded patients. Clinical symptoms, serum thyroxine and TRAb, thyroid ultrasound and orbital computed tomography were used for the diagnoses.

The chain recombines TRBV2 with TRBJ1-3; D not certain. The clonotype comes from a woman aged 18-30 years with Graves' hyperthyroidism. The sample comprised peripheral blood or thyroid tissue (not recorded which). The CDR3 DNA follows: TGTGCCAGCAGTGCGGGGATAAGGAACACCATATATTTT. Translating gives CASSAGIRNTIYF. Filled out from reference TRBV2 and TRBJ1-3, the complete variable domain reads EPEVTQTPSHQVTQMGQEVILRCVPISNHLYFYWYRQILGQKVEFLVSFYNNEISEKSEIFDDQFSVERPDGSNFTLKIRSTKLEDSAMYFCASSAGIRNTIYFGEGSWLTVV.